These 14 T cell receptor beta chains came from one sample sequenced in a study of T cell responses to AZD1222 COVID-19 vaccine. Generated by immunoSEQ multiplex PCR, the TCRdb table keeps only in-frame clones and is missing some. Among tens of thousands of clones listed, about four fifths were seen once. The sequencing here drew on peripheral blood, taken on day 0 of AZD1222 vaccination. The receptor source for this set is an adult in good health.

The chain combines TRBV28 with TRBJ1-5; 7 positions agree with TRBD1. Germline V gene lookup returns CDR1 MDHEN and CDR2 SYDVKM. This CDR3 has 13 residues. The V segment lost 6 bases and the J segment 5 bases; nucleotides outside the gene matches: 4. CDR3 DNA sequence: TGTGCCAGCAGGGGGACAGAACATCAGCCCCAGCATTTT. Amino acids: CASRGTEHQPQHF.

The CDR3 nucleotides are TGTGCCAGCAGCTTTTCCTCCCGGGTTATGGGCTACGAGCAGTACTTC. Encoded protein: CASSFSSRVMGYEQYF. The chain couples TRBV5-8 to TRBJ2-7, with D unclear. The ends were cut back, 2 bases at V and 3 bases at J, with 18 bases in the middle. Per the germline V gene, CDR1 is SGHTS and CDR2 is YDEGEE. The CDR3 is 16 amino acids.

The CDR3, as DNA: TGTGCCAGCAGTTATTTTCTGGGGACAGACTCCCTTTACGAGCAGTACTTC. As protein: CASSYFLGTDSLYEQYF. This chain connects TRBV6-2 or TRBV6-3 to TRBJ2-7; 7 bases align to TRBD1. The CDR3 has 17 residues. Germline V gives CDR1 MNHEY, CDR2 SVGEGT. With 3 bases clipped from V and 4 bases from J, the junction kept 15 bases outside the gene matches.

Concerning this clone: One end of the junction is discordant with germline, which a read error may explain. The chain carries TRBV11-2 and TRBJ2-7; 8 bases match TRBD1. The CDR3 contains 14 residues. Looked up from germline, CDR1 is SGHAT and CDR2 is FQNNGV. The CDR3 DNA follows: TGTGCCAGCAGCCTAGACAGGGGAGTCAACGAGCAGTACTTC. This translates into CASSLDRGVNEQYF.

CDR3 bases: TGTGCCAGCAGCTTCGACACAGATACGCAGTATTTT. Amino acids: CASSFDTDTQYF. The V call is TRBV5-4, the J call TRBJ2-3, with no clear D. Deletions cut 2 bases from V and 2 bases from J, with 3 bases between. The CDR3 sequence is 12 residues long. CDR1 and CDR2 (germline): SGHNT, YYREEE (reference sequence).

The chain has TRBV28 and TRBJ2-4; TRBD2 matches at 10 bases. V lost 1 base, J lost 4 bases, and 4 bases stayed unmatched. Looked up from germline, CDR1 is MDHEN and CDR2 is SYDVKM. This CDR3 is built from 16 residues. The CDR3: CASSLYSGGQKNIQYF. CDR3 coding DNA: TGTGCCAGCAGTTTATATAGCGGGGGGCAGAAAAACATTCAGTACTTC.

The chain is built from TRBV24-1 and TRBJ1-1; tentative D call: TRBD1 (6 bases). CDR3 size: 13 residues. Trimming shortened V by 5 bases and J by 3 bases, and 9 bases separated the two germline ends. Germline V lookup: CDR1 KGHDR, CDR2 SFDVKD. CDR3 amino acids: CATSARGYTEAFF. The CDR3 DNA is TGTGCCACCAGTGCCAGGGGATACACTGAAGCTTTCTTT.

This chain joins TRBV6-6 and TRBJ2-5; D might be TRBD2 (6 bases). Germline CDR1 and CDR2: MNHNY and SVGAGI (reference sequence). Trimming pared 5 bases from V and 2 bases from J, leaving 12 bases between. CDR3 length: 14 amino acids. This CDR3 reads CASSLSGPQETQYF. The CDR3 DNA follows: TGTGCCAGCAGTCTAAGCGGGCCACAAGAGACCCAGTACTTC.

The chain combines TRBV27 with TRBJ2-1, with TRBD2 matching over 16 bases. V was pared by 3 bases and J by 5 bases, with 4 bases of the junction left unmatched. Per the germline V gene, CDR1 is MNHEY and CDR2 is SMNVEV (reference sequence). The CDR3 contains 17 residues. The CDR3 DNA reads TGTGCCAGCAGTTTCTTGGGGACTAGCGGGGGGGACAATGAGCAGTTCTTC. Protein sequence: CASSFLGTSGGDNEQFF.

The CDR3 nucleotides read TGCAGCGTTCGTCCCGGGACAGGGGCCGGGGAGCTGTTTTTT. This sequence encodes CSVRPGTGAGELFF. The gene calls are TRBV29-1 and TRBJ2-2, with 10 bases lining up with TRBD1. This CDR3 is built from 14 residues. V shed 5 bases and J 6 bases; nucleotides not matched to a gene: 6. In germline, CDR1 is SQVTM, CDR2 ANQGSEA.

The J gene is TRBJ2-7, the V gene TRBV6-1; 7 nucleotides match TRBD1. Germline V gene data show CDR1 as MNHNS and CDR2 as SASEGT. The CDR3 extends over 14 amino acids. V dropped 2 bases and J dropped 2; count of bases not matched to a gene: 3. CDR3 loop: CASSERQGPYEQYF. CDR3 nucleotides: TGTGCCAGCAGTGAAAGACAGGGTCCCTACGAGCAGTACTTC.

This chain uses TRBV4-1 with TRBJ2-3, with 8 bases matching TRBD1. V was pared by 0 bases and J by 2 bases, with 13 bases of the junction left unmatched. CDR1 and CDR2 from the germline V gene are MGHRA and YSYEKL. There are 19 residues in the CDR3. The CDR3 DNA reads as TGCGCCAGCAGCCAAGAGGGTAATTCAGGGGGCGCGGCCACAGATACGCAGTATTTT. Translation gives CASSQEGNSGGAATDTQYF.

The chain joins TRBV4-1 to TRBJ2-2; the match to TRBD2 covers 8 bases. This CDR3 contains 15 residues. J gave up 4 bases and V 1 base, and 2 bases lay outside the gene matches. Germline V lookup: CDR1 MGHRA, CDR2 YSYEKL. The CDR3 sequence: CASSQAGGRTGELFF. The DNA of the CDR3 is TGCGCCAGCAGCCAAGCGGGGGGGCGCACCGGGGAGCTGTTTTTT.

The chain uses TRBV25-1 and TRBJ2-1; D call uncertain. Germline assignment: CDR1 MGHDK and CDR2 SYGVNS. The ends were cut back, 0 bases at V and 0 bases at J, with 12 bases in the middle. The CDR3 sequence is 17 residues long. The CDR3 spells CASSEYRTYSSYNEQFF. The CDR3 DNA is TGTGCCAGCAGTGAATACCGGACGTATAGCTCCTACAATGAGCAGTTCTTC. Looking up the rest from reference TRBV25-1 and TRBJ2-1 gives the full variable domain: EADIYQTPRYLVIGTGKKITLECSQTMGHDKMYWYQQDPGMELHLIHYSYGVNSTEKGDLSSESTVSRIRTEHFPLTLESARPSHTSQYLCASSEYRTYSSYNEQFFGPGTRLTVL.